The clone carrying this T cell receptor beta chain was counted between two and nine times. This sample stems from a study of blood T cell repertoires in COVID-19. Overall study context: Acute and convalescent COVID-19 specimens originated in the United States, Italy and Spain. Sample material is recorded as cDNA or gDNA derived from T cells, B-cell-depleted T cells, or PBMCs.

Original data processing: Amplification of reference gene primers provided the estimated nucleated cell counts. Produced via immunoSEQ multiplex PCR; TCRdb's table is partial and in-frame only. The V and J calls and the clone size are those of that table, but D and trimming were determined from the DNA. Of 77,000 or so clones in the sample, around 85% were seen once. The TCR comes from an elderly man with acute or convalescent COVID-19. Sequencing was performed on peripheral blood.

The CDR3 loop is CASSPPGRGEQFF. The CDR3 DNA is TGTGCCAGCAGCCCCCCTGGGAGGGGTGAGCAGTTCTTC. The chain carries TRBV14 and TRBJ2-1; 7 bases fit TRBD2. The CDR3 is 13 residues long. V lost 4 bases and J lost 9; bases outside the gene matches: 6. Germline values: CDR1 SGHDN, CDR2 FVKESK.